The 13 T cell receptor beta chains presented below share a single source sample, sequenced in a study of T-cell reconstitution after alpha-beta-depleted transplantation in children. Molecular barcoding with unique molecular identifiers was used for the TCRbeta library. MiXCR, run by TCRdb on the PCR reads, gives a single entry per CDR3 protein. The sample contains hundreds of thousands of distinct CDR3 sequences, 13% of which appear only once. Sequences were derived from PBMCs, mostly from graft donor cells, sampled 360 days after TCRalphabeta/CD19-depleted stem cell transplant. The origin of the receptors is a male patient younger than 18 who had a stem cell transplant for acute myeloid leukemia, so the T cells may come from the graft donor.

The chain employs TRBV20-1 and TRBJ2-4, with D possibly being TRBD1 or TRBD2 (5 bases each). The germline V gene has CDR1 DFQATT and CDR2 SNEGSKA (reference sequence). This CDR3 is built from 12 residues. CDR3 sequence: CSGALGSGIQYF. DNA of the CDR3: TGCAGCGGGGCTCTGGGCAGCGGCATTCAGTACTTC.

The table lists this clonotype with many counts. This chain joins TRBV6-2 or TRBV6-3 and TRBJ2-3; D gene ambiguous. V was cut by 3 bases and J by 7 bases, with 20 bases left in between. This CDR3 is built from 16 residues. Germline CDR1 MNHEY, CDR2 SVGEGT. The CDR3 bases are TGTGCCAGCAGTTATCGGAGAGGCCTTACGACGAATACGCAGTATTTT. Amino acids: CASSYRRGLTTNTQYF.

This clonotype appeared many times. The chain is built from TRBV6-2 or TRBV6-3 and TRBJ2-4; D is undetermined. With 7 bases removed from V and 1 base from J, the gap between germline ends came to 17 bases. Germline V lookup: CDR1 MNHEY, CDR2 SVGEGT. CDR3 length: 16 amino acids. The DNA of the CDR3 is TGTGCCAGCACCTACAGCCCGCTCTCGGCCAAAAACATTCAGTACTTC. This encodes CASTYSPLSAKNIQYF.

This clonotype was detected only a few times. This sequence joins TRBV5-1 and TRBJ1-1; a weak D match, TRBD1 (5 bases). CDR1 and CDR2 (germline): SGHRS, YFSETQ. Trimming pared 0 bases from V and 1 base from J, leaving 10 bases between. The CDR3 loop spans 15 amino acids. Here the CDR3 reads CASSLAGTGNTEAFF. The CDR3, as DNA: TGCGCCAGCAGCTTGGCCGGGACGGGGAACACTGAAGCTTTCTTT.

This clonotype was counted only a few times. The rearrangement uses TRBV11-2 and TRBJ2-1, with 12 bases lining up with TRBD2. The CDR3 extends over 15 amino acids. The germline V gene has CDR1 SGHAT and CDR2 FQNNGV. With 5 bases clipped from V and 7 bases from J, the junction kept 6 bases outside the gene matches. The CDR3 spells CASSPWTSGVNEQFF. The DNA of the CDR3 is TGTGCCAGCAGCCCCTGGACTAGCGGGGTAAATGAGCAGTTCTTC.

This clonotype was seen more than once but under ten times. The V call is TRBV7-9, the J call TRBJ1-2; D remains unclear. The CDR3 consists of 13 residues. The ends were cut back, 4 bases at V and 0 bases at J, with 6 bases in the middle. In germline, CDR1 is SEHNR, CDR2 FQNEAQ (reference sequence). CDR3 DNA: TGTGCCAGCAGCTCGACGGCTAACTATGGCTACACCTTC. It is translated as CASSSTANYGYTF.

This rearrangement joins TRBV12-3 or TRBV12-4 to TRBJ2-4, with 10 bases matching TRBD2. V gave up 7 bases and J gave up 0 bases; unmatched junction bases: 6. The length of the CDR3 is 16 residues. The CDR3 spells CASTRTSGIAKNIQYF. The CDR3 DNA reads TGTGCCAGCACCCGGACTAGCGGTATAGCCAAAAACATTCAGTACTTC.

This clonotype was seen only a few times. The gene calls are TRBV29-1 and TRBJ2-1; D ambiguous. Trimming pared 4 bases from V and 0 bases from J, leaving 16 bases between. The CDR3 is made up of 16 amino acids. CDR1 is SQVTM, CDR2 ANQGSEA, per germline. In nucleotides, the CDR3 is TGCAGCGTTGTTACCTATCCTATGAGCTCCTACAATGAGCAGTTCTTC. Its protein is CSVVTYPMSSYNEQFF.

The chain couples TRBV30 to TRBJ2-7; D may be TRBD1 or TRBD2 (5 bases each). The V end lost 7 bases, the J end lost 7 bases, and 23 bases lay between the germline ends. Germline CDR1 is GTSNPN and CDR2 is SVGIG (reference sequence). The CDR3 covers 14 residues. DNA for the CDR3: TGTGCCTCTACGAAAAGTGGGGGAGTGGGGGAGCAGTACTTC. It yields the protein CASTKSGGVGEQYF.

This clonotype was seen only a few times. The J gene is TRBJ2-1, the V gene TRBV6-2 or TRBV6-3; D ambiguous. Germline V gene data show CDR1 as MNHEY and CDR2 as SVGEGT. The CDR3 sequence is 12 residues long. The V and J ends lost 1 base and 10 bases respectively, with 8 bases between them. For the CDR3, the DNA is TGTGCCAGCAGTTACTTGACCACCGAGCAGTTCTTC. This sequence encodes CASSYLTTEQFF.

This clonotype has ten or more counts. The V call is TRBV9, the J call TRBJ2-1; 11 bases are a match to TRBD2. This CDR3 has 16 amino acids. The V and J ends lost 0 bases and 3 bases, in that order; junction bases with no gene match: 2. Germline V lookup: CDR1 SGDLS, CDR2 YYNGEE. CDR3 region: CASSVEGTSGYNEQFF. The CDR3 DNA follows: TGTGCCAGCAGCGTAGAAGGGACTAGCGGCTACAATGAGCAGTTCTTC.

The J gene is TRBJ2-3, the V gene TRBV20-1; 9 positions match TRBD1. Looked up from germline, CDR1 is DFQATT and CDR2 is SNEGSKA (reference sequence). The CDR3 length is 15 residues. With 5 bases clipped from V and 1 base from J, the junction kept 7 bases outside the gene matches. The CDR3 reads CSAGDRAPRTDTQYF. CDR3 in DNA: TGCAGTGCTGGGGACAGGGCCCCTCGCACAGATACGCAGTATTTT.

This clonotype was recorded at least ten times. The rearrangement links TRBV20-1 to TRBJ2-1; D is unresolved. Trimming stripped 3 bases from V and 7 bases from J, with 16 bases between. This CDR3 is 14 amino acids long. Germline CDR1 DFQATT, CDR2 SNEGSKA (reference sequence). The CDR3 DNA is TGCAGTGCTAGGTTCCAGTATTCCAATAATGAGCAGTTCTTC. This translates into CSARFQYSNNEQFF.